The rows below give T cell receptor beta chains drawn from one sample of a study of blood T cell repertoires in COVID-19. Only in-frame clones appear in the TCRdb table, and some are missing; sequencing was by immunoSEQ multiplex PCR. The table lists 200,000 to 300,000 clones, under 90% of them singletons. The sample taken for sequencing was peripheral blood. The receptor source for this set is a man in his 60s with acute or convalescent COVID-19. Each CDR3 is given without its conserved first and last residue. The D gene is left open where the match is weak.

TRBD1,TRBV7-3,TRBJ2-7,ASSLGQAQSYEQY
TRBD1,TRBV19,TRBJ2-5,ATRGQAQETQY
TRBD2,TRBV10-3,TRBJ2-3,AISDSLAESTDTQY
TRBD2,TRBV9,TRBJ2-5,ASSYGLEETQY
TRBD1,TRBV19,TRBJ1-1,ASSIGNRGNTEAF
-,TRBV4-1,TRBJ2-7,ASSPWGRDYEQY
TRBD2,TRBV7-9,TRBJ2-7,ASSLGLAGYEQY
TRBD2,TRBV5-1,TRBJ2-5,ASRTRTSGEETQY
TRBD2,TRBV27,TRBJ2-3,ASRRGYGTGGNTQY
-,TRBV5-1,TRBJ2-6,ASSSGTLISGANVLT
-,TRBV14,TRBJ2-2,ASRKSGNTGELF
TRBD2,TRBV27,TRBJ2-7,ASSLKGLAGFSSYEQY
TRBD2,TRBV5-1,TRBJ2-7,ASSLARLAGSEQY
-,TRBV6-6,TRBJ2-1,ASSYSDGGVPEQF
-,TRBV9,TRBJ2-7,ASSVLGVGYEQY
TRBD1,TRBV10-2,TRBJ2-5,ASSESGTGSQETQY
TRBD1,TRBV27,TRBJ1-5,ASRGPVGQGSNQPQH
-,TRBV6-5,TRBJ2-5,ASSYSYLWETQY
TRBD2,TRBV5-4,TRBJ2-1,ASSLMGLANEQF
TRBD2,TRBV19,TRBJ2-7,ASSTAGRGEQY
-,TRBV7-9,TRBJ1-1,ASSFDTNTEAF
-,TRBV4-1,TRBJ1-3,ASSPGGTGNTIY
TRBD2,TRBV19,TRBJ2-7,ASNGQRGASYEQY
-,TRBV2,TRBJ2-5,ASTLYQETQY
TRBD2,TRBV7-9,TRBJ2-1,ASSSYSGGPYNEQF
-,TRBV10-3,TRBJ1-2,AISESAQRHYGYT
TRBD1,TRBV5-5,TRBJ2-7,ASSLTPPTGTGSYEQY
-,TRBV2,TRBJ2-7,ASSETAGRAYEQY
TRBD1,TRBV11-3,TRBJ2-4,ASSADRGRGKNIQY
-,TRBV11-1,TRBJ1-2,ASSPGQNYGYT
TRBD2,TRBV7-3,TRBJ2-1,ASSLNSGSSYNEQF
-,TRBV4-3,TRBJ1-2,ASSQVQGRGYGYT
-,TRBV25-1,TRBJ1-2,ASRPQNEYGYT
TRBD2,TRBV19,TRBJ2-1,ASGEAGTSGGNEQF
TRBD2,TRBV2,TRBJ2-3,ASSDLSGGTDTQY
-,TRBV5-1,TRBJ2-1,ASSLTGGLYNEQF
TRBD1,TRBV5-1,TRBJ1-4,ASSLAQGGEKLF
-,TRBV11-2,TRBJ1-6,ASSTGYNSPLH
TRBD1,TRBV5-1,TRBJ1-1,ASSITGGNTEAF
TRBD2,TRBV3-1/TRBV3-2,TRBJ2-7,ASSWTSGTYEQY
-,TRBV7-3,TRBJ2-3,ASSLAGFTDTQY
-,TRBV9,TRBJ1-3,ASSKVPGSGNTIY
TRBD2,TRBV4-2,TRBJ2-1,ASSQDGGGGYEQF
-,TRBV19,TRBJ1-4,ASSRQPGTNEKLF
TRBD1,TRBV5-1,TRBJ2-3,ASSGTGQGRADTQY
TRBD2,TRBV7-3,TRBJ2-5,ASSSGGRVGETQY